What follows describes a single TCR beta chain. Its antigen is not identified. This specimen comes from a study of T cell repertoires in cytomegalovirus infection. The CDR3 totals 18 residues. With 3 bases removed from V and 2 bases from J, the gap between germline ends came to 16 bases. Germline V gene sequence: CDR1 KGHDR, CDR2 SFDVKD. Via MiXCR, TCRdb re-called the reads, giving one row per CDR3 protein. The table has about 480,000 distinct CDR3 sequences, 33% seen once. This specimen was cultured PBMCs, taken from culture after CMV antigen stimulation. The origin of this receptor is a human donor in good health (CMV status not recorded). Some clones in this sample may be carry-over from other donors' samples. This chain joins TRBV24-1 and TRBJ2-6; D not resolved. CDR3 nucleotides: TGTGCCACCAGTGATCCAACCCACCGCGGCACTGGGGCCAACGTCCTGACTTTC. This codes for CATSDPTHRGTGANVLTF.